The clone carrying this T cell receptor beta chain was counted between two and nine times. The source of the sample is a study of blood T cell repertoires in COVID-19. About the research overall: COVID-19 samples collected from the United States, Italy and Spain covered acute and convalescent phases. From T cells, B-cell-depleted T cells, or PBMCs came the material, which was cDNA or gDNA.

Authors' methods: Amplification of reference gene primers provided the estimated nucleated cell counts. Sequencing was performed with immunoSEQ multiplex PCR; in TCRdb, only in-frame clones are kept and a portion is missing. V and J calls and clone size are copied from that table; D and trimming were computed from the DNA. This table has some 150,000 clones, 75% to 85% appearing once. Germline CDR1 and CDR2: SNHLY and FYNNEI. The ends lost 10 bases at V and 8 bases at J; junction bases unmatched: 6. The CDR3 consists of 12 residues. The chain carries TRBV2 and TRBJ2-1; 9 bases are a match to TRBD1. The TCR was taken from a human donor with acute or convalescent COVID-19. The donor label of this sample is uncertain. Specimen: peripheral blood. The CDR3 sequence is CAIDTGGDEQFF. DNA for the CDR3: TGTGCCATCGATACAGGGGGCGATGAGCAGTTCTTC. The full variable domain, completed using reference TRBV2 and TRBJ2-1, is EPEVTQTPSHQVTQMGQEVILRCVPISNHLYFYWYRQILGQKVEFLVSFYNNEISEKSEIFDDQFSVERPDGSNFTLKIRSTKLEDSAMYFCAIDTGGDEQFFGPGTRLTVL.